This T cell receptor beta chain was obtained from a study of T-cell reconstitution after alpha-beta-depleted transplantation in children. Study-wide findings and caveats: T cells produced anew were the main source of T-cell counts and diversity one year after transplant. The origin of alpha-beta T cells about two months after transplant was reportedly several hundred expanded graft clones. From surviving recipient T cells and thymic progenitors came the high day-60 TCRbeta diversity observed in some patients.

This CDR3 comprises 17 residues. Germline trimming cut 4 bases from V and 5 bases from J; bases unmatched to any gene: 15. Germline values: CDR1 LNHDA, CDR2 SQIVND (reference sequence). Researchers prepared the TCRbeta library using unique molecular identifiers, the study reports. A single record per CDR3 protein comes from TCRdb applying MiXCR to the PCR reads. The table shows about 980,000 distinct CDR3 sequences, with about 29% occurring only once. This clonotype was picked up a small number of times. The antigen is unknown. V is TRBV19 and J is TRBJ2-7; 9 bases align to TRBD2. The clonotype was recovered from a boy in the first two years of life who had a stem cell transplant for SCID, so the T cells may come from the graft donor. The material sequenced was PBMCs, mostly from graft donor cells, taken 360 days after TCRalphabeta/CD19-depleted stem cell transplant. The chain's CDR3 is CASSKASGVPLSDEQYF. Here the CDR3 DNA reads TGTGCCAGTAGTAAGGCTAGCGGGGTACCCCTCAGCGACGAGCAGTACTTC.